This TCR beta chain was documented in a study of T-cell reconstitution after alpha-beta-depleted transplantation in children. General study findings and limits: Reported findings indicate that, about two months after transplant, alpha-beta T cells came from several hundred expanded clones, which were derived from non-depleted graft cells. Surviving recipient T cells and intrathymic progenitors accounted for some patients' high TCRbeta diversity at day 60. The main origin of T-cell counts and diversity one year after transplant was newly produced T cells.

On this clonotype: As yet, its antigen is unknown.

The V gene's germline CDR1 is SNHLY and CDR2 FYNNEI. The CDR3 is made up of 13 amino acids. The J segment lost 0 bases and the V segment lost 11 bases, leaving 7 bases of the junction unmatched. A library of TCRbeta sequences, prepared with unique molecular identifiers, was generated. MiXCR, applied by TCRdb to the PCR reads, yields one record per CDR3 protein. The repertoire includes 450,000 to 600,000 distinct CDR3 sequences, 10% to 15% of them detected once, and 2.2% sits in the top ten. The chain is built from TRBV2 and TRBJ2-7; 7 bases map to TRBD1. This sample comprised PBMCs, mostly from graft donor cells, obtained 360 days after TCRalphabeta/CD19-depleted stem cell transplant. The TCR comes from a male patient younger than 18 who had a stem cell transplant for acute myeloid leukemia, so the T cells may come from the graft donor. The CDR3 loop is CAWGQTSSYEQYF. The CDR3 DNA reads as TGTGCCTGGGGACAGACGAGCTCCTACGAGCAGTACTTC.